Listed below are T cell receptor beta chains from one sample, sequenced in a study of OX40 agonist ivuxolimab in advanced cancers. Clones were read by immunoSEQ multiplex PCR, and TCRdb kept only the in-frame ones, dropping some. Of about 64,000 clones in the sample, 80% to 95% were seen once. The source was CD4+ or CD8+ T cells sorted from blood, collected in a trial of the OX40 agonist ivuxolimab. These receptors all come from an adult with an advanced solid tumor such as melanoma, head and neck, liver or kidney cancer. The CDR3 runs from the conserved cysteine through the conserved F or W. The D gene is left open where the match is weak. Clone size appears in some rows only: once, few, many, or a class for an expanded clone.

D,J,size,V,CDR3,DNA
TRBD1,TRBJ1-5,.,TRBV6-5,CASSSAGQSNQPQHF,TGTGCCAGCAGTTCCGCGGGACAGTCCAATCAGCCCCAGCATTTT
.,TRBJ1-2,.,TRBV5-1,CASSLDRSSYGYTF,TGCGCCAGCAGCTTGGACAGGAGTTCATATGGCTACACCTTC
.,TRBJ1-5,.,TRBV5-5,CASSPAIRSNQPQHF,TGTGCCAGCAGTCCGGCGATCCGGAGCAATCAGCCCCAGCATTTT
.,TRBJ2-7,.,TRBV7-8,CASSYGSGISHEQYF,TGTGCCAGCAGTTACGGGTCAGGGATCAGTCACGAGCAGTACTTC
.,TRBJ2-1,.,TRBV7-9,CASSLQGEQFF,TGTGCCAGCAGCTTACAGGGGGAGCAGTTCTTC
.,TRBJ1-3,.,TRBV7-2,CASSLSPGLSGNTIYF,TGTGCCAGCAGCTTATCGCCGGGCCTCTCTGGAAACACCATATATTTT
.,TRBJ2-7,.,TRBV28,CASSSPKDLYF,TGTGCCAGCAGTTCACCAAAGGACCTTTACTTC
TRBD1,TRBJ2-3,.,TRBV6-4,CASSEGQSSTDTQYF,TGTGCCAGCAGTGAGGGACAGTCAAGCACAGATACGCAGTATTTT
.,TRBJ1-3,once,TRBV5-4,CASSDLAENTIYF,TGTGCCAGCAGCGACCTAGCTGAAAACACCATATATTTT
.,TRBJ2-7,.,TRBV28,CASSLPRGYEQYF,TGTGCCAGCAGTTTACCGAGGGGCTACGAGCAGTACTTC
.,TRBJ2-3,.,TRBV19,CASSIVNRNTDTQYF,TGTGCCAGTAGTATAGTAAACAGGAACACAGATACGCAGTATTTT
TRBD2,TRBJ2-2,once,TRBV9,CASSPTGGAQTGELFF,TGTGCCAGCAGCCCAACCGGGGGGGCCCAAACCGGGGAGCTGTTTTTT
TRBD2,TRBJ2-3,.,TRBV5-4,CASSFQAGDGKYF,TGTGCCAGCAGCTTCCAAGCGGGAGATGGCAAGTATTTT
TRBD1,TRBJ1-1,once,TRBV18,CASRGDSNTEAFF,TGTGCCAGCCGGGGGGACAGCAACACTGAAGCTTTCTTT
.,TRBJ1-5,once,TRBV27,CASSSLVGAGNQPQHF,TGTGCCAGCAGTTCACTCGTGGGGGCGGGCAATCAGCCCCAGCATTTT
.,TRBJ1-3,.,TRBV10-2,CASSPGSSAGNTIYF,TGCGCCAGCAGCCCCGGGTCTTCCGCTGGAAACACCATATATTTT
.,TRBJ1-5,.,TRBV6-5,CASSYAPSPNQPQHF,TGTGCCAGCAGTTACGCCCCCTCCCCCAATCAGCCCCAGCATTTT
TRBD2,TRBJ2-1,.,TRBV10-3,CATGLAENNEQFF,TGTGCCACGGGACTAGCGGAGAATAATGAGCAGTTCTTC
TRBD1,TRBJ1-4,once,TRBV6-5,CASKGAATNEKLFF,TGTGCCAGCAAGGGGGCTGCAACTAATGAAAAACTGTTTTTT
TRBD1,TRBJ1-4,.,TRBV6-5,CASSYLDRGGEKLFF,TGTGCCAGCAGTTACTTGGACAGGGGTGGTGAAAAACTGTTTTTT
TRBD1,TRBJ2-2,.,TRBV10-3,CAITFTQGLSGELFF,TGTGCCATCACCTTTACACAGGGGTTGAGCGGGGAGCTGTTTTTT
.,TRBJ2-2,once,TRBV6-1,CASSGRDWYSGGELFF,TGTGCCAGCAGTGGCCGGGACTGGTACTCGGGCGGGGAGCTGTTTTTT
TRBD2,TRBJ2-7,.,TRBV6-6,CASSWVGSGTYEQYF,TGTGCCAGCAGTTGGGTAGGTAGCGGGACATACGAGCAGTACTTC
.,TRBJ1-2,.,TRBV7-9,CASSRDTYGYTF,TGTGCCAGCAGCAGGGACACCTATGGCTACACCTTC
TRBD1,TRBJ2-5,few,TRBV7-2,CASSSPRGWQGAQETQYF,TGTGCCAGCAGCTCCCCTAGGGGGTGGCAGGGGGCCCAAGAGACCCAGTACTTC
TRBD1,TRBJ2-3,.,TRBV27,CASSLRTGGRTDTQYF,TGTGCCAGCAGTTTAAGGACAGGGGGCCGCACAGATACGCAGTATTTT
.,TRBJ2-3,.,TRBV7-7,CASSTEDTQYF,TGTGCCAGCAGCACGGAGGATACGCAGTATTTT
TRBD2,TRBJ2-3,.,TRBV5-6,CASSLGASGRANTQYF,TGTGCCAGCAGCCTGGGGGCTAGCGGGAGGGCAAATACGCAGTATTTT
.,TRBJ1-3,.,TRBV10-3,CASTQGPGNTIYF,TGTGCCTCAACTCAGGGACCTGGAAACACCATATATTTT
TRBD2,TRBJ2-7,.,TRBV7-2,CASSPTGSGNSYEQYF,TGTGCCAGCAGCCCGACCGGCAGCGGGAACTCCTACGAGCAGTACTTC
.,TRBJ2-1,.,TRBV5-1,CASSGAGSGLVLEQFF,TGCGCCAGCAGCGGGGCCGGGAGCGGACTCGTTCTTGAGCAGTTCTTC
TRBD2,TRBJ2-1,.,TRBV6-5,CASSSTAGVRNEQFF,TGTGCCAGCAGTTCCACAGCGGGGGTTAGGAATGAGCAGTTCTTC
.,TRBJ1-4,once,TRBV25-1,CASSDMVREGREKLFF,TGTGCCAGCAGTGACATGGTTCGTGAGGGGCGTGAAAAACTGTTTTTT
.,TRBJ2-1,.,TRBV7-2,CASSFDYNEQFF,TGTGCCAGCAGCTTTGACTACAATGAGCAGTTCTTC
.,TRBJ1-2,.,TRBV11-2,CASSTPRSVYGYTF,TGTGCCAGCAGCACCCCACGGTCGGTCTATGGCTACACCTTC
.,TRBJ2-7,.,TRBV6-5,CASSNQGSYEQYF,TGTGCCAGCAGCAATCAGGGCTCCTACGAGCAGTACTTC
TRBD2,TRBJ2-7,.,TRBV15,CATSRDIAGDWEQYF,TGTGCCACCAGCAGAGACATAGCGGGAGATTGGGAGCAGTACTTC
TRBD2,TRBJ2-1,.,TRBV4-3,CASSQDRLAGGNEQFF,TGCGCCAGCAGCCAAGATAGGCTAGCGGGAGGAAATGAGCAGTTCTTC
TRBD2,TRBJ2-7,.,TRBV25-1,CASRTSGSSYEQYF,TGTGCCAGCAGGACTAGCGGTAGCTCCTACGAGCAGTACTTC
.,TRBJ2-7,.,TRBV7-9,CASSFQYEQYF,TGTGCCAGCAGCTTCCAGTACGAGCAGTACTTC
TRBD1,TRBJ2-7,.,TRBV29-1,CSVLQGSRGEQYF,TGCAGCGTCCTACAGGGGAGTAGAGGCGAGCAGTACTTC
TRBD1,TRBJ2-3,.,TRBV10-3,CAIRPGTGTDTQYF,TGTGCCATCAGGCCCGGGACAGGGACGGATACGCAGTATTTT
.,TRBJ2-3,.,TRBV10-3,CAINLQASTDTQYF,TGTGCCATCAACCTACAGGCTAGCACAGATACGCAGTATTTT
.,TRBJ2-1,.,TRBV10-2,CASKIPPSYNEQFF,TGCGCCAGCAAGATACCACCCTCCTACAATGAGCAGTTCTTC
.,TRBJ1-2,once,TRBV15,CATSRPGGIGDGYTF,TGTGCCACCAGCAGACCCGGGGGGATCGGGGACGGCTACACCTTC
TRBD1,TRBJ2-7,.,TRBV6-5,CASSTGGAYEQYF,TGTGCCAGCAGTACAGGGGGCGCCTACGAGCAGTACTTC
TRBD1,TRBJ2-3,once,TRBV9,CASSVAAGGMQADTQYF,TGTGCCAGCAGCGTAGCGGCAGGGGGTATGCAGGCAGATACGCAGTATTTT
TRBD2,TRBJ2-2,.,TRBV2,CASSVWGRDTGELFF,TGTGCCAGCAGTGTGTGGGGGAGGGACACCGGGGAGCTGTTTTTT
TRBD2,TRBJ2-1,.,TRBV2,CASSPSGRAYLDNEQFF,TGTGCCAGCTCCCCCAGCGGGAGGGCCTACTTAGACAATGAGCAGTTCTTC
TRBD1,TRBJ1-2,.,TRBV28,CASSLPTGRGGYTF,TGTGCCAGCAGTCTACCGACAGGGAGAGGTGGCTACACCTTC
TRBD2,TRBJ2-1,.,TRBV11-1,CASSLGREGYNEQFF,TGTGCCAGCAGCTTGGGGCGGGAGGGCTACAATGAGCAGTTCTTC
.,TRBJ1-3,.,TRBV19,CASSIEELSGNTIYF,TGTGCCAGTAGTATAGAGGAACTCTCTGGAAACACCATATATTTT
.,TRBJ1-2,.,TRBV19,CASSTPGTKEGGYTF,TGTGCCAGTAGTACCCCCGGGACGAAGGAAGGAGGCTACACCTTC
.,TRBJ2-2,.,TRBV25-1,CASRASGTGELFF,TGTGCCAGCAGGGCCTCAGGCACCGGGGAGCTGTTTTTT
.,TRBJ1-3,.,TRBV30,CAWSVLGGAGGNTIYF,TGTGCCTGGAGTGTACTCGGGGGGGCAGGGGGAAACACCATATATTTT
TRBD1,TRBJ2-7,.,TRBV9,CASSSGTGTVYEQYF,TGTGCCAGCAGCTCAGGGACAGGGACCGTCTACGAGCAGTACTTC
.,TRBJ2-1,.,TRBV12-5,CASGAGTQTYNEQFF,TGTGCTAGTGGTGCCGGGACCCAGACCTACAATGAGCAGTTCTTC
.,TRBJ2-1,.,TRBV29-1,CSVAREYYNEQFF,TGCAGCGTTGCGAGGGAATACTACAATGAGCAGTTCTTC
TRBD1,TRBJ1-2,.,TRBV5-4,CASSLTGVNPNYGYTF,TGTGCCAGCAGCTTGACAGGGGTCAACCCTAACTATGGCTACACCTTC